One sample yielded the 8 T cell receptor beta chains listed below, sequenced in a study of CD8+CD57+ T cells in acquired aplastic anemia. Genomic DNA was employed as the template in profiling TCR beta VDJ and CDR3. TCRdb redid the calling of the reads with MiXCR, one entry per CDR3 protein. The sample contains some 98,000 distinct CDR3 sequences, 55% to 80% of which appear only once. Previously, flow cytometry had revealed CD8+CD57+ cell expansion in the patients chosen for sequencing. Sequencing used sorted CD4+, CD8+, or CD8+CD57+ T cells (not recorded which) from PBMCs. Source of these receptors: a human donor with aplastic anemia.

The J gene is TRBJ1-1, the V gene TRBV29-1; possibly TRBD1 for D (6 bases). Germline CDR1 reads SQVTM; CDR2 reads ANQGSEA. The CDR3 runs to 13 residues. Trimming cost V 0 bases and J 4 bases, with 9 bases left between them. The CDR3 nucleotides read TGCAGCGTTGAAGAGAGGGGGGGCACTGAAGCTTTCTTT. It yields the protein CSVEERGGTEAFF. The full variable domain, its missing parts supplied by reference TRBV29-1 and TRBJ1-1, is SAVISQKPSRDICQRGTSLTIQCQVDSQVTMMFWYRQQPGQSLTLIATANQGSEATYESGFVIDKFPISRPNLTFSTLTVSNMSPEDSSIYLCSVEERGGTEAFFGQGTRLTVV.

The chain couples TRBV15 to TRBJ1-2; TRBD1 aligns across 8 bases. The V gene end was trimmed by 3 bases and the J gene end by 2 bases; junction bases not matched to a gene: 14. Germline V CDR1 and CDR2: LNHNV, YYDKDF (reference sequence). This CDR3 contains 18 residues. CDR3 nucleotides: TGTGCCACCAGCAGTGAGGGCAGGGGGCAAGGAGAGAACTATGGCTACACCTTC. This sequence encodes CATSSEGRGQGENYGYTF. The whole variable domain, remainder taken from reference TRBV15 and TRBJ1-2, is DAMVIQNPRYQVTQFGKPVTLSCSQTLNHNVMYWYQQKSSQAPKLLFHYYDKDFNNEADTPDNFQSRRPNTSFCFLDIRSPGLGDTAMYLCATSSEGRGQGENYGYTFGSGTRLTVV.

This sequence joins TRBV6-5 and TRBJ1-1; D is perhaps TRBD1 (5 bases). The germline CDR1 and CDR2 sequences are MNHEY and SVGAGI. The CDR3 has 14 residues. V was clipped by 2 bases and J by 3 bases, with 10 bases between them. CDR3 sequence reads: CASSYRQGHTEAFF. The DNA of the CDR3 is TGTGCCAGCAGTTACAGGCAGGGCCACACTGAAGCTTTCTTT.

The V gene is TRBV10-3, the J gene TRBJ2-3; 10 bases agree with TRBD2. CDR3 length: 17 residues. V lost 0 bases and J lost 5; bases outside the gene matches: 8. Per the germline V gene, CDR1 is ENHRY and CDR2 is SYGVKD. The CDR3 DNA follows: TGTGCCATCAGTGAGTCGACGGGACTAGCGTCGGGAGATACGCAGTATTTT. It encodes CAISESTGLASGDTQYF.

In its sample, this clonotype was seen a few times. This chain connects TRBV11-1 to TRBJ2-1; the D gene is possibly TRBD2 (6 bases). The V end lost 4 bases, the J end lost 5 bases, and 15 bases lay between the germline ends. Germline-derived CDR1 and CDR2 are SGHAT and FQDESV (reference sequence). CDR3 size: 15 residues. CDR3: CASSSTRPGDNEQFF. CDR3 coding DNA: TGTGCCAGCAGCTCCACCCGACCGGGAGACAATGAGCAGTTCTTC.

CDR3 residues: CASSFASTVSPLHF. In DNA form, the CDR3 reads TGTGCCAGCAGTTTCGCCTCTACGGTTTCACCCCTCCACTTT. The gene calls are TRBV2 and TRBJ1-6; D remains unclear. CDR1 and CDR2 from the germline V gene are SNHLY and FYNNEI. Trimming left V 5 bases short and J 9 bases short, with 14 bases between. The CDR3 loop spans 14 amino acids.

The CDR3 DNA is TGCGCCAGCAGCCCCGGACCTACCTATGGCTACACCTTC. It translates to CASSPGPTYGYTF. The V call is TRBV5-1, the J call TRBJ1-2; D is undetermined. Germline CDR1 SGHRS, CDR2 YFSETQ. V was shortened by 4 bases and J by 4 bases, with 11 bases between the two germline ends. This CDR3 has 13 amino acids. Combining the CDR3 with reference TRBV5-1 and TRBJ1-2 gives the whole variable domain KAGVTQTPRYLIKTRGQQVTLSCSPISGHRSVSWYQQTPGQGLQFLFEYFSETQRNKGNFPGRFSGRQFSNSRSEMNVSTLELGDSALYLCASSPGPTYGYTFGSGTRLTVV.

The chain couples TRBV7-9 to TRBJ1-2, with D tentatively TRBD1 (5 bases). The CDR3 is 13 amino acids. V was trimmed by 10 bases and J by 4 bases, leaving 16 bases between them. Per the germline V gene, CDR1 is SEHNR and CDR2 is FQNEAQ (reference sequence). CDR3 nucleotide sequence: TGTGCCACCCATAGGGACCGAATCTATGGCTACACCTTC. It encodes CATHRDRIYGYTF.